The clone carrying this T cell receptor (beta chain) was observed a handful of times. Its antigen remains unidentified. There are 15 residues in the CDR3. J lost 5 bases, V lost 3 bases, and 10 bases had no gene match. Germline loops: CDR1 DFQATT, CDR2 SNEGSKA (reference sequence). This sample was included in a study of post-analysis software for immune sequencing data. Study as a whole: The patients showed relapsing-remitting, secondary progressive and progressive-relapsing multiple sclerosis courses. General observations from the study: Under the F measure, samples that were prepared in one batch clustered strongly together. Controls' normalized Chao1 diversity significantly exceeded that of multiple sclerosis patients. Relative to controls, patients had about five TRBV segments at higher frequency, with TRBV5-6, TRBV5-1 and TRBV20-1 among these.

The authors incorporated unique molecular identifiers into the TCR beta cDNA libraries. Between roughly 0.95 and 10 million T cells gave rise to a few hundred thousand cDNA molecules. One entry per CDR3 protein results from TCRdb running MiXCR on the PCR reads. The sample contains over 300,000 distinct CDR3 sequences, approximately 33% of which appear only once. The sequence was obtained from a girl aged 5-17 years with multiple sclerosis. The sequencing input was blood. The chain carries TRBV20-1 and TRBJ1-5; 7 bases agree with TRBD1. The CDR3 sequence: CSARNRDRVYQPQHF. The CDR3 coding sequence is TGCAGTGCTAGGAACCGGGACAGAGTTTATCAGCCCCAGCATTTT.